Listed below are T cell receptor beta chains from one sample, sequenced in a study of blood T cell repertoires in COVID-19. Profiled with immunoSEQ multiplex PCR; TCRdb holds only in-frame clones, not every one. This table has a few hundred thousand clones, 70% to 90% appearing once. What was sequenced was peripheral blood. These receptors all stem from a woman aged 25 to 45 with active or convalescent COVID-19. Each CDR3 is given with its conserved first and last residue.

TRBJ2-3 | 15 | TRBV30 | CAWSLLAGGTDTQYF
TRBJ1-2 | 16 | TRBV15 | CATSIRSTGGNYGYTF
TRBJ2-2 | 14 | TRBV5-4 | CASHRGQNTGELFF
TRBJ1-3 | 15 | TRBV10-1 | CASRGLAYSGNTIYF
TRBJ1-6 | 15 | TRBV30 | CAWEEGSLYNSPLHF
TRBJ2-3 | 17 | TRBV5-1 | CASSPGLAGGRTDTQYF
TRBJ2-7 | 15 | TRBV27 | CASSLKWTGSYEQYF
TRBJ2-2 | 15 | TRBV7-9 | CASSPSTGFTGELFF
TRBJ1-6 | 17 | TRBV21-1 | CASSKVEEDRENSPLHF
TRBJ1-2 | 13 | TRBV27 | CASSYSQGYGYTF
TRBJ2-7 | 11 | TRBV11-1 | CASSFGDEQYF
TRBJ1-5 | 15 | TRBV19 | CASSPTDISNQPQHF
TRBJ2-7 | 14 | TRBV7-3 | CASSPGTGGYEQYF
TRBJ2-3 | 16 | TRBV19 | CASSQLAGGPRDTQYF
TRBJ2-5 | 13 | TRBV7-9 | CASVDRVGETQYF
TRBJ1-2 | 15 | TRBV3-1/TRBV3-2 | CASSQDAVPGAGYTF
TRBJ2-1 | 18 | TRBV4-3 | CASSQERGTSGGYNEQFF
TRBJ1-1 | 14 | TRBV27 | CASSFREGGTEAFF
TRBJ1-1 | 13 | TRBV29-1 | CSVAGREGTEAFF
TRBJ1-5 | 16 | TRBV21-1 | CASSYTGTYSNQPQHF
TRBJ1-5 | 15 | TRBV3-1/TRBV3-2 | CASSQTGSSNQPQHF
TRBJ2-5 | 15 | TRBV7-2 | CASSPMGGWQETQYF
TRBJ1-1 | 15 | TRBV7-9 | CASSRVDGGWTEAFF
TRBJ1-2 | 14 | TRBV6-2/TRBV6-3 | CASSRRDTNYGYTF
TRBJ2-1 | 15 | TRBV5-5 | CASSQQDLSYNEQFF
TRBJ1-2 | 11 | TRBV9 | CASSVWRGYTF
TRBJ1-1 | 17 | TRBV21-1 | CASIQGGPYRDDTEAFF
TRBJ2-3 | 15 | TRBV15 | CATSSPSGGIDTQYF
TRBJ2-1 | 15 | TRBV6-5 | CASSYRAGSYNEQFF
TRBJ2-5 | 15 | TRBV5-1 | CASSLGLAGGETQYF
TRBJ1-5 | 14 | TRBV19 | CASSMGQLYQPQHF
TRBJ2-7 | 12 | TRBV29-1 | CSFRDNSYEQYF
TRBJ2-2 | 17 | TRBV4-2 | CASSQTGWGQGTGELFF
TRBJ1-2 | 13 | TRBV3-1/TRBV3-2 | CASSHRANYGYTF
TRBJ1-1 | 16 | TRBV5-1 | CASSLARPPGNTEAFF
TRBJ2-3 | 14 | TRBV11-1 | CASSPTRTRDTQYF
TRBJ2-1 | 14 | TRBV28 | CASSLTGVYNEQFF
TRBJ1-5 | 14 | TRBV6-2/TRBV6-3 | CASSYAADNQPQHF
TRBJ1-1 | 14 | TRBV4-3 | CASSRRAMNTEAFF
TRBJ1-4 | 13 | TRBV19 | CASRGDSNEKLFF
TRBJ1-2 | 18 | TRBV10-3 | CAISESERGGMTNYGYTF
TRBJ2-1 | 13 | TRBV30 | CAWREPLRDEQFF
TRBJ1-5 | 14 | TRBV6-2/TRBV6-3 | CASSYGSRQQPQHF
TRBJ1-2 | 13 | TRBV7-2 | CASSRDRNYGYTF
TRBJ1-2 | 13 | TRBV24-1 | CATRAEGADGYTF
TRBJ2-7 | 12 | TRBV30 | CAWSRGGSEQYF